Presented here are 10 T cell receptor beta chains from one specimen sequenced in a study of blood T cells in healthy people across ages. It was with a sample-barcoded 5' primer and a J-beta primer mix that a second PCR of about 6 to 12 cycles was run. Each CDR3 protein is one row after TCRdb ran MiXCR on the 5' RACE reads. The table includes some 760,000 distinct CDR3 sequences, 25% detected once. The data also belong to a second study, concerning T cells of mothers and their children.

Sequencing was performed on blood. These receptor sequences come from a boy between 10 and 17 years old in good health.

The chain uses TRBV29-1 and TRBJ1-5; 10 bases agree with TRBD1. This CDR3 contains 12 residues. V was pared by 6 bases and J by 7 bases, with 3 bases of the junction left unmatched. Germline CDR1 and CDR2: SQVTM and ANQGSEA. CDR3 amino acids: CSVGQGGQPQHF. CDR3 in DNA: TGCAGCGTAGGACAGGGGGGCCAGCCCCAGCATTTT.

The genes are TRBV6-2 or TRBV6-3 and TRBJ1-5, with TRBD1 matching over 9 bases. The V and J ends lost 7 bases and 6 bases, in that order; junction bases with no gene match: 13. CDR3 length: 16 amino acids. Germline-derived CDR1 and CDR2 are MNHEY and SVGEGT. In nucleotides, the CDR3 is TGTGCCAGCACTCAACGACAGGGGGGGGTAAGTCAGCCCCAGCATTTT. Residues: CASTQRQGGVSQPQHF.

This chain joins TRBV6-2 or TRBV6-3 and TRBJ2-5; D is possibly TRBD1 or TRBD2 (5 bases each). Germline-derived CDR1 and CDR2 are MNHEY and SVGEGT. The CDR3 covers 14 residues. The germline V and J ends were trimmed by 2 bases and 5 bases, with 12 bases remaining between them. The CDR3 DNA follows: TGTGCCAGCAGTTACCTCAGGGACGGGGAGACCCAGTACTTC. It codes for CASSYLRDGETQYF.

The CDR3 region is CASSKTAYYEQYF. The CDR3, as DNA: TGTGCCAGCAGTAAGACAGCCTACTACGAGCAGTACTTC. The gene calls are TRBV5-5 and TRBJ2-7, with D perhaps TRBD1 (5 bases). The CDR3 is 13 amino acids. CDR1 is SGHKS and CDR2 is YYEKEE in the germline V gene (reference sequence). Trimming removed 5 bases at V and 3 bases at J, with 12 bases between.

The V gene is TRBV3-1, the J gene TRBJ2-7; TRBD2 is a possible D gene (5 bases). V was pared by 5 bases and J by 0 bases, with 11 bases between. The CDR3 is 14 amino acids. CDR1 and CDR2 from the germline V gene are LGHDT and YNNKEL (reference sequence). CDR3 nucleotides: TGTGCCAGCAGCGACGGACTGAGCTCCTACGAGCAGTACTTC. Encoded protein: CASSDGLSSYEQYF.

This chain links TRBV20-1 with TRBJ2-5; TRBD2 matches at 9 bases. This CDR3 has 16 residues. CDR1 is DFQATT, CDR2 SNEGSKA, per germline (reference sequence). The junction had 8 bases not matched to a gene; V was cut back by 0 bases and J by 3 bases. CDR3 in DNA: TGCAGTGCTAGAGAGGTGTGGGTAGCGGGAGAAGAGACCCAGTACTTC. Translated: CSAREVWVAGEETQYF.

This clonotype turned up a few times. The rearrangement links TRBV12-3 or TRBV12-4 to TRBJ2-2; D not certain. V was trimmed by 7 bases and J by 7 bases, leaving 16 bases between them. The CDR3 length is 14 residues. CDR3 nucleotides: TGTGCCAGCAACCTAGGACCCCCCAGCGGGGAGCTGTTTTTT. Amino acids: CASNLGPPSGELFF.

This chain uses TRBV20-1 with TRBJ2-5, with 14 bases matching TRBD2. The V and J ends lost 4 bases and 4 bases, in that order; junction bases with no gene match: 2. CDR3 length: 14 amino acids. The germline gives CDR1 DFQATT, CDR2 SNEGSKA (reference sequence). CDR3 bases: TGCAGTGCTAAGACTAGCGGGGGGGGAGAGACCCAGTACTTC. Protein product: CSAKTSGGGETQYF.

The chain links TRBV12-3 or TRBV12-4 to TRBJ1-5; the D gene is possibly TRBD1 (5 bases). CDR3 length: 14 residues. V lost 6 bases and J lost 6, with 15 bases in between. The CDR3 DNA sequence: TGTGCCAGCAGCTTGACAGACCGAGGTCAGCCCCAGCATTTT. This gives the protein CASSLTDRGQPQHF.

At least ten counts were recorded for this clonotype. The chain combines TRBV3-1 with TRBJ2-7, with no clear D. The CDR3 runs 12 residues. With 1 base removed from V and 5 bases from J, the gap between germline ends came to 6 bases. The germline V gene encodes CDR1 LGHDT and CDR2 YNNKEL (reference sequence). The DNA of the CDR3 is TGTGCCAGCAGCCAAGTGGCCCACGAGCAGTACTTC. It yields the protein CASSQVAHEQYF.